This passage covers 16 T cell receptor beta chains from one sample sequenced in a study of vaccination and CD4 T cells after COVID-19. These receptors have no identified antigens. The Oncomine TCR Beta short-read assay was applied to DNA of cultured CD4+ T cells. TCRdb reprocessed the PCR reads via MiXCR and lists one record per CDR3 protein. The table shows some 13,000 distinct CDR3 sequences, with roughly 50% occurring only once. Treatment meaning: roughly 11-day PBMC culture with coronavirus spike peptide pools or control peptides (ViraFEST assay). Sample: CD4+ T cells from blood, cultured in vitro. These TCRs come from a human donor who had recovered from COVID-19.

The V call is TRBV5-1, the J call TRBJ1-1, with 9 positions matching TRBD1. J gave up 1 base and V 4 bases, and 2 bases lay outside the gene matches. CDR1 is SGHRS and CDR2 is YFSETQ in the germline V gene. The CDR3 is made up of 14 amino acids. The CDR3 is CASSGGQGNTEAFF. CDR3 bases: TGCGCCAGCAGCGGGGGACAGGGGAACACTGAAGCTTTCTTT.

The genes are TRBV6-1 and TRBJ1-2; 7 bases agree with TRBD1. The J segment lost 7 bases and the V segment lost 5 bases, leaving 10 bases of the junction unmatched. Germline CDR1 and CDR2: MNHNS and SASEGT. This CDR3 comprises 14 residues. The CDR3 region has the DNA TGTGCCAGCAGTCCCGACAGGGATGTGGGTGGCTACACCTTC. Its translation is CASSPDRDVGGYTF.

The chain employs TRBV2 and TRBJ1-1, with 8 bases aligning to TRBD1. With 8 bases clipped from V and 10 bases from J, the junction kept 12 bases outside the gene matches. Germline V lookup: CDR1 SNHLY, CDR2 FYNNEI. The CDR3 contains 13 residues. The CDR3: CASVKDMGTGAFF. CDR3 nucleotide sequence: TGTGCCAGCGTAAAGGACATGGGGACAGGAGCTTTCTTT.

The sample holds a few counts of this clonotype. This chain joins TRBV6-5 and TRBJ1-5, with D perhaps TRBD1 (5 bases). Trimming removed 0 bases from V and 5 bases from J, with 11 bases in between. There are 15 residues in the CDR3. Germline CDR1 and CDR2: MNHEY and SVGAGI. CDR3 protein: CASSYSGRGDQPQHF. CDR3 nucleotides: TGTGCCAGCAGTTACTCGGGGAGGGGAGATCAGCCCCAGCATTTT.

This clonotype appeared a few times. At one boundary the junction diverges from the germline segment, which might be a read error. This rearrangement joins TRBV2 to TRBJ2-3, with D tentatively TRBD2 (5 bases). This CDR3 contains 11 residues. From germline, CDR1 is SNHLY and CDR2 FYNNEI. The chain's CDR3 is CASSGLRARDF. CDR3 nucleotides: TGTGCCAGCAGCGGGTTGAGGGCGCGAGATTTT.

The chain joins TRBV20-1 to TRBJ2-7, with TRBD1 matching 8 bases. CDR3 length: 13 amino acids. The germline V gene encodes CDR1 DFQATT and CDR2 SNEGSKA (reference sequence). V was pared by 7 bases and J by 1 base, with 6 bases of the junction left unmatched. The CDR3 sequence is CSVGDRQSYEQYF. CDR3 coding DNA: TGCAGTGTGGGGGACAGGCAATCCTACGAGCAGTACTTC.

CDR3 sequence (DNA): TGTGCCAGTAAGGAACCTGGGGCCAACGTCCTGACTTTC. It yields the protein CASKEPGANVLTF. This chain links TRBV19 with TRBJ2-6; D gene unclear. Per the germline V gene, CDR1 is LNHDA and CDR2 is SQIVND (reference sequence). The CDR3 extends over 13 amino acids. With 7 bases removed from V and 2 bases from J, the gap between germline ends came to 6 bases.

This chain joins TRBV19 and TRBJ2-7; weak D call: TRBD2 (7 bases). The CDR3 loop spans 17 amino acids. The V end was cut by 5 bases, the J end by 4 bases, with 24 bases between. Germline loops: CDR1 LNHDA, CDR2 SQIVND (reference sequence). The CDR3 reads CASSPTSQTAGEYEQYF. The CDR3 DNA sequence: TGTGCCAGTAGTCCGACTAGCCAAACCGCAGGGGAGTACGAGCAGTACTTC.

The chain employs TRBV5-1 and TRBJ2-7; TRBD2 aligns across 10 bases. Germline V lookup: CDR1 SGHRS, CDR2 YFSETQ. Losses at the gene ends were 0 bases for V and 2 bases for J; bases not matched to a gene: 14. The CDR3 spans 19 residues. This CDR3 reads CASSLGHRTSGSVPYEQYF. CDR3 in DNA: TGCGCCAGCAGCTTGGGACATCGGACTAGCGGAAGTGTTCCCTACGAGCAGTACTTC.

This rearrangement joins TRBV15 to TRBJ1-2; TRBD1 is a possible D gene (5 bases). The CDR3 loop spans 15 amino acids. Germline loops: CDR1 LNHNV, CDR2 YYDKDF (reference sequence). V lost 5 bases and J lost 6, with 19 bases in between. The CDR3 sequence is CATSPRRGGLDGYTF. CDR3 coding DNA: TGTGCCACCAGCCCACGTCGCGGGGGATTAGATGGCTACACCTTC.

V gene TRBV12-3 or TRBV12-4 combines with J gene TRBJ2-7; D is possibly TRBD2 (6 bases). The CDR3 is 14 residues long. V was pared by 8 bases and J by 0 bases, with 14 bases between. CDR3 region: CASRGSLSSYEQYF. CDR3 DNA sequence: TGTGCCAGCCGGGGGAGCCTGAGCTCCTACGAGCAGTACTTC.

CDR3 residues: CASSNGDLQETQYF. The CDR3 DNA is TGTGCCAGCAGTAACGGGGACCTACAAGAGACCCAGTACTTC. The rearrangement joins TRBV6-4 to TRBJ2-5, with D perhaps assigned TRBD1 or TRBD2 (5 bases each). The CDR3 length is 14 residues. The germline V and J ends were trimmed by 5 bases and 2 bases, with 12 bases remaining between them. Germline V gives CDR1 MRHNA, CDR2 SNTAGT.

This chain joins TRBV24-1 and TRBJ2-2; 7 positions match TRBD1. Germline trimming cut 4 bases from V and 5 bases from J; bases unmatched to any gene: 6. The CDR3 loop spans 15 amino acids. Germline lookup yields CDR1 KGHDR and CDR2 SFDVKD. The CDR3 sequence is CATSDVTGKTGELFF. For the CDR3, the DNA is TGTGCCACCAGTGACGTGACAGGGAAAACCGGGGAGCTGTTTTTT.

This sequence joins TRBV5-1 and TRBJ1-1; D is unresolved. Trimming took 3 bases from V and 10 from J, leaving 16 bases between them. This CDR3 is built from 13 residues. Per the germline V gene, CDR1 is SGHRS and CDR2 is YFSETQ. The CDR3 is CASSSGDRAGAFF. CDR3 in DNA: TGCGCCAGCAGCTCGGGAGATCGGGCTGGAGCTTTCTTT.

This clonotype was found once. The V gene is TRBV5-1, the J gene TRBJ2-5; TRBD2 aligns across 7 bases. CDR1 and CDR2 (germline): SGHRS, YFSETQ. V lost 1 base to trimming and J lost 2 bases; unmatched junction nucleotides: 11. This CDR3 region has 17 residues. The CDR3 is CASSLSGRSLGQETQYF. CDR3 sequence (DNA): TGCGCCAGCAGCTTGTCCGGGAGGTCTTTGGGGCAAGAGACCCAGTACTTC.

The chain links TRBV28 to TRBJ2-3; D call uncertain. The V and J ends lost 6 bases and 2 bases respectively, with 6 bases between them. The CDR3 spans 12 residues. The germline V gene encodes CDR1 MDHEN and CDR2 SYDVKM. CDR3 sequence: CASRRDTDTQYF. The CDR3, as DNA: TGTGCCAGCAGACGAGACACAGATACGCAGTATTTT.